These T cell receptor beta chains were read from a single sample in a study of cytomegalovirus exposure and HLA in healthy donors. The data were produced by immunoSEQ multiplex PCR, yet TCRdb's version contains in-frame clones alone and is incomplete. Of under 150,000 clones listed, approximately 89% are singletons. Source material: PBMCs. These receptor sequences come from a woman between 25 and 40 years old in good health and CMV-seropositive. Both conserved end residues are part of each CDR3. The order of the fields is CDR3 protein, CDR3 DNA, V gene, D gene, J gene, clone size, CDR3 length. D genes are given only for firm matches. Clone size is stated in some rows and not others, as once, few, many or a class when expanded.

cdr3_aa: CASSQTPNTEAFF
cdr3_nt: TGTGCTAGCAGCCAAACACCGAACACTGAAGCTTTCTTT
v_call: TRBV7-7
d_call: .
j_call: TRBJ1-1
clone_size: .
cdr3_length: 13

cdr3_aa: CASSLFHTPSYNEQFF
cdr3_nt: TGCGCCAGCAGCTTGTTTCATACTCCCTCCTACAATGAGCAGTTCTTC
v_call: TRBV5-1
d_call: .
j_call: TRBJ2-1
clone_size: .
cdr3_length: 16

cdr3_aa: CASSIGQDQPQHF
cdr3_nt: TGTGCCAGTAGTATAGGACAGGATCAGCCCCAGCATTTT
v_call: TRBV19
d_call: .
j_call: TRBJ1-5
clone_size: .
cdr3_length: 13

cdr3_aa: CASSIGTGEQYF
cdr3_nt: TGTGCCAGCAGCATCGGGACAGGCGAGCAGTACTTC
v_call: TRBV5-8
d_call: TRBD1
j_call: TRBJ2-7
clone_size: .
cdr3_length: 12

cdr3_aa: CASIEGNTIYF
cdr3_nt: TGTGCCAGCATAGAAGGAAACACCATATATTTT
v_call: TRBV25-1
d_call: .
j_call: TRBJ1-3
clone_size: .
cdr3_length: 11

cdr3_aa: CASISQGAPKQYF
cdr3_nt: TGTGCCAGCATCTCACAGGGGGCGCCAAAGCAGTACTTC
v_call: TRBV6-1
d_call: TRBD1
j_call: TRBJ2-5
clone_size: .
cdr3_length: 13

cdr3_aa: CAWSSGLAGAIGELFF
cdr3_nt: TGTGCCTGGAGTTCCGGACTAGCGGGGGCGATCGGGGAGCTGTTTTTT
v_call: TRBV30
d_call: TRBD2
j_call: TRBJ2-2
clone_size: few
cdr3_length: 16

cdr3_aa: CASSLEGQGHQPQHF
cdr3_nt: TGCGCCAGCAGCTTGGAAGGACAGGGGCATCAGCCCCAGCATTTT
v_call: TRBV5-1
d_call: TRBD1
j_call: TRBJ1-5
clone_size: .
cdr3_length: 15

cdr3_aa: CASSPHKNTEAFF
cdr3_nt: TGTGCCAGCAGCCCCCACAAGAACACTGAAGCTTTCTTT
v_call: TRBV28
d_call: .
j_call: TRBJ1-1
clone_size: .
cdr3_length: 13

cdr3_aa: CASSLGGANYGYTF
cdr3_nt: TGCGCCAGCAGCTTGGGTGGAGCTAACTATGGCTACACCTTC
v_call: TRBV5-1
d_call: .
j_call: TRBJ1-2
clone_size: .
cdr3_length: 14

cdr3_aa: CAIRPGQSYTDTQYF
cdr3_nt: TGTGCCATCAGGCCGGGACAGTCTTACACAGATACGCAGTATTTT
v_call: TRBV10-3
d_call: TRBD1
j_call: TRBJ2-3
clone_size: .
cdr3_length: 15

cdr3_aa: CAWSLQGNEKLFF
cdr3_nt: TGTGCCTGGAGTTTGCAGGGGAATGAAAAACTGTTTTTT
v_call: TRBV30
d_call: .
j_call: TRBJ1-4
clone_size: .
cdr3_length: 13

cdr3_aa: CASSPLGTGVNTEAFF
cdr3_nt: TGTGCCAGCAGTCCCCTCGGGACAGGGGTGAACACTGAAGCTTTCTTT
v_call: TRBV28
d_call: TRBD1
j_call: TRBJ1-1
clone_size: few
cdr3_length: 16

cdr3_aa: CASSLGLAGPSEQYF
cdr3_nt: TGCGCCAGCAGCCTCGGACTAGCGGGACCGTCCGAGCAGTACTTC
v_call: TRBV4-1
d_call: TRBD2
j_call: TRBJ2-7
clone_size: .
cdr3_length: 15

cdr3_aa: CASSLETAYSNQPQHF
cdr3_nt: TGTGCCAGTAGTCTGGAGACAGCTTATAGCAATCAGCCCCAGCATTTT
v_call: TRBV19
d_call: .
j_call: TRBJ1-5
clone_size: .
cdr3_length: 16

cdr3_aa: CASSWGGAQDTQYF
cdr3_nt: TGTGCCAGCAGTTGGGGGGGGGCGCAGGATACGCAGTATTTT
v_call: TRBV2
d_call: .
j_call: TRBJ2-3
clone_size: .
cdr3_length: 14

cdr3_aa: CASSEGRDNEKLFF
cdr3_nt: TGTGCCAGCAGTGAGGGCAGAGATAATGAAAAACTGTTTTTT
v_call: TRBV6-1
d_call: .
j_call: TRBJ1-4
clone_size: .
cdr3_length: 14

cdr3_aa: CASSLNYGSYEQYF
cdr3_nt: TGTGCCAGCAGTTTAAACTACGGCTCCTACGAGCAGTACTTC
v_call: TRBV28
d_call: .
j_call: TRBJ2-7
clone_size: once
cdr3_length: 14

cdr3_aa: CASSRIREGESEKLFF
cdr3_nt: TGTGCCAGCAGTCGAATCAGGGAGGGGGAGAGCGAAAAACTGTTTTTT
v_call: TRBV28
d_call: .
j_call: TRBJ1-4
clone_size: once
cdr3_length: 16

cdr3_aa: CASSMPGRPYEQYF
cdr3_nt: TGTGCCAGTAGTATGCCAGGGAGGCCCTACGAGCAGTACTTC
v_call: TRBV19
d_call: .
j_call: TRBJ2-7
clone_size: .
cdr3_length: 14

cdr3_aa: CASSPIGTEEPQHF
cdr3_nt: TGTGCCAGCAGTCCCATTGGGACTGAAGAGCCCCAGCATTTT
v_call: TRBV6-1
d_call: .
j_call: TRBJ1-5
clone_size: .
cdr3_length: 14

cdr3_aa: CASSPRSQGNEQYF
cdr3_nt: TGTGCCAGCAGCCCCCGGTCCCAGGGGAACGAGCAGTACTTC
v_call: TRBV9
d_call: .
j_call: TRBJ2-7
clone_size: once
cdr3_length: 14

cdr3_aa: CASTKRDTLANYGYTF
cdr3_nt: TGTGCCAGTACCAAACGAGACACCTTAGCTAACTATGGCTACACCTTC
v_call: TRBV19
d_call: .
j_call: TRBJ1-2
clone_size: .
cdr3_length: 16

cdr3_aa: CASSLVAGSGANVLTF
cdr3_nt: TGTGCCAGCAGCTTAGTGGCAGGCTCTGGGGCCAACGTCCTGACTTTC
v_call: TRBV11-2
d_call: .
j_call: TRBJ2-6
clone_size: .
cdr3_length: 16

cdr3_aa: CSAGQGGNQPQHF
cdr3_nt: TGCAGCGCAGGACAGGGTGGCAATCAGCCCCAGCATTTT
v_call: TRBV29-1
d_call: TRBD1
j_call: TRBJ1-5
clone_size: .
cdr3_length: 13

cdr3_aa: CASTGPGNYGYTF
cdr3_nt: TGTGCCAGTACAGGGCCGGGCAACTATGGCTACACCTTC
v_call: TRBV19
d_call: .
j_call: TRBJ1-2
clone_size: .
cdr3_length: 13

cdr3_aa: CAISDPGQPPETQYF
cdr3_nt: TGTGCCATCAGTGACCCCGGACAGCCCCCAGAGACCCAGTACTTC
v_call: TRBV10-3
d_call: .
j_call: TRBJ2-5
clone_size: .
cdr3_length: 15

cdr3_aa: CASSSLLGGVNYGYTF
cdr3_nt: TGTGCCAGCAGCTCCCTGCTAGGGGGCGTTAACTATGGCTACACCTTC
v_call: TRBV5-6
d_call: TRBD1
j_call: TRBJ1-2
clone_size: .
cdr3_length: 16

cdr3_aa: CASSPTGTGEQYF
cdr3_nt: TGTGCTAGCAGTCCTACAGGGACAGGCGAGCAGTACTTC
v_call: TRBV7-7
d_call: TRBD1
j_call: TRBJ2-7
clone_size: once
cdr3_length: 13

cdr3_aa: CASSYGATIYF
cdr3_nt: TGTGCCAGCAGCTATGGGGCCACCATATATTTT
v_call: TRBV6-5
d_call: .
j_call: TRBJ1-3
clone_size: .
cdr3_length: 11

cdr3_aa: CASSLGGEYEQYF
cdr3_nt: TGTGCCAGCAGTTTAGGGGGGGAGTACGAGCAGTACTTC
v_call: TRBV27
d_call: TRBD2
j_call: TRBJ2-7
clone_size: .
cdr3_length: 13

cdr3_aa: CASSRSGGGAGELFF
cdr3_nt: TGTGCCAGTAGTCGGAGCGGGGGGGGTGCAGGGGAGCTGTTTTTT
v_call: TRBV19
d_call: TRBD2
j_call: TRBJ2-2
clone_size: .
cdr3_length: 15

cdr3_aa: CASSEGGTGWTGELFF
cdr3_nt: TGTGCCAGCAGTGAGGGGGGGACAGGGTGGACCGGGGAGCTGTTTTTT
v_call: TRBV2
d_call: TRBD1
j_call: TRBJ2-2
clone_size: .
cdr3_length: 16

cdr3_aa: CASRKGGDYGYTF
cdr3_nt: TGTGCCAGCAGGAAAGGGGGCGACTATGGCTACACCTTC
v_call: TRBV6-5
d_call: TRBD1
j_call: TRBJ1-2
clone_size: .
cdr3_length: 13

cdr3_aa: CASSLGPVAGANVLTF
cdr3_nt: TGTGCCAGCAGCTTGGGGCCCGTCGCTGGGGCCAACGTCCTGACTTTC
v_call: TRBV5-8
d_call: .
j_call: TRBJ2-6
clone_size: .
cdr3_length: 16

cdr3_aa: CASSSRGYTF
cdr3_nt: TGTGCCAGCAGTTCGCGGGGCTACACCTTC
v_call: TRBV28
d_call: .
j_call: TRBJ1-2
clone_size: .
cdr3_length: 10

cdr3_aa: CASSLLDGETQYF
cdr3_nt: TGTGCCAGCAGCCTGCTTGACGGGGAGACCCAGTACTTC
v_call: TRBV5-4
d_call: .
j_call: TRBJ2-5
clone_size: few
cdr3_length: 13